This T cell receptor beta chain was identified in a study of cytomegalovirus exposure and HLA in healthy donors. The CDR3 has 12 amino acids. Germline V gives CDR1 ENHRY, CDR2 SYGVKD. The V and J ends lost 6 bases and 7 bases, in that order; junction bases with no gene match: 5. Each donor's status was that of a healthy bone marrow donor. Study findings and constraints: What TCR beta sequences reportedly achieved was accurate prediction of HLA-A and HLA-B alleles in most subjects. Across HLA loci, a later analysis found differing TCR association rates, with DRB1 most and HLA-C fewest.

Primers included in the PCR were 60 Vbeta and 13 Jbeta primers. The assay was immunoSEQ multiplex PCR, and TCRdb's table has in-frame clones only and misses some. The sample includes 160,000 or so clones, around 82% seen only once; the top ten take 9.5% to 12%. A note on this clone: Its antigen is undetermined.

The sequencing sample was made of PBMCs. The J gene is TRBJ1-1, the V gene TRBV10-3; 7 bases align to TRBD1. This TCR derives from a man in his fifties in good health and CMV-seropositive. The CDR3 nucleotides are TGTGCCATCAGCACAGGGACAGTTGAAGCTTTCTTT. Translating gives CAISTGTVEAFF.